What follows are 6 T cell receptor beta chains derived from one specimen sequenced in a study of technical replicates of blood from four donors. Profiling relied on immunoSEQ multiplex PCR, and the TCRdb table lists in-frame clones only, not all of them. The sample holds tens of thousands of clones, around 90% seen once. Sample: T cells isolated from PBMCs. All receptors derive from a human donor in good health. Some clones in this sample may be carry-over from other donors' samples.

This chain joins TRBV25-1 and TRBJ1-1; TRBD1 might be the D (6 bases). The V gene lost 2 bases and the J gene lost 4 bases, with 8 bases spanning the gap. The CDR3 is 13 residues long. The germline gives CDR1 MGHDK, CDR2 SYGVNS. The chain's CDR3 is CASSEPGVTEAFF. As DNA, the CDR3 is TGTGCCAGCAGTGAACCAGGGGTCACTGAAGCTTTCTTT.

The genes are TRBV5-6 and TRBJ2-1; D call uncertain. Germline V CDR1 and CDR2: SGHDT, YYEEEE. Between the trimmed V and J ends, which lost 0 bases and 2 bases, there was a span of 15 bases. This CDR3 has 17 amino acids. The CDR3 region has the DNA TGTGCCAGCAGCTTGGCCTTCGAGAGAATTGCCTACAATGAGCAGTTCTTC. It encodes CASSLAFERIAYNEQFF.

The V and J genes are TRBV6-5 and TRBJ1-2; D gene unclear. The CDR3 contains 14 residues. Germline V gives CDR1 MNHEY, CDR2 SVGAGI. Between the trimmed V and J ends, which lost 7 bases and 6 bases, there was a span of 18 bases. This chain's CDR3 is CASNLGRRFDGYTF. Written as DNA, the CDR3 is TGTGCCAGCAACTTGGGCCGGCGTTTTGATGGCTACACCTTC.

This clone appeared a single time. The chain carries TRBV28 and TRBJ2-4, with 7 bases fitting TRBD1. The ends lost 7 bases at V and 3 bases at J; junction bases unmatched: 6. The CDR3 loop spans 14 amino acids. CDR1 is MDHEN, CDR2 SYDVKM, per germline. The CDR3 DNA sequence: TGTGCCAGCAATCTAGGGGGCCTCAAAAACATTCAGTACTTC. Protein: CASNLGGLKNIQYF.

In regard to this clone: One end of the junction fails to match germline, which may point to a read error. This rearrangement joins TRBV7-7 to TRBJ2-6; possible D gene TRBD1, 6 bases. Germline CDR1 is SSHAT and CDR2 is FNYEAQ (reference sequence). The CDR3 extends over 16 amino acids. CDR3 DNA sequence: TGTGCTAGCAGCAACAGGGTAAACTCTGGGGCCAACGTCCTGACTTTC. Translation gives CASSNRVNSGANVLTF.

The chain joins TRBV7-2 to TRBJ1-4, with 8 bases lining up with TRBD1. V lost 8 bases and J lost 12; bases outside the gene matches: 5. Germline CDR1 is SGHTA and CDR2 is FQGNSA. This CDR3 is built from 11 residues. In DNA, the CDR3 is TGTGCCAGCCAAGCAGGGGGCCAACTGTTTTTT. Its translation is CASQAGGQLFF.